These 24 T cell receptor beta chains share one sample of origin, sequenced in a study of response to subunit inactivated influenza vaccine. One entry per CDR3 protein, called by TCRdb with MiXCR from the RT-PCR reads. The sample consists of around 750,000 distinct CDR3 sequences, 21% of them appearing once. The sequenced sample was PBMCs from blood, obtained about 5 days after vaccination. All receptors come from a middle-aged man who received an inactivated influenza vaccine.

This clonotype was picked up a small number of times. V is TRBV27 and J is TRBJ2-5, with D possibly being TRBD1 or TRBD2 (6 bases each). Trimming shortened V by 0 bases and J by 5 bases, and 19 bases separated the two germline ends. The germline V gene has CDR1 MNHEY and CDR2 SMNVEV (reference sequence). CDR3 length: 17 residues. CDR3 DNA sequence: TGTGCCAGCAGTTTATCGGGAGGCTACAGGGCCGGGGAGACCCAGTACTTC. The encoded protein is CASSLSGGYRAGETQYF.

The V call is TRBV20-1, the J call TRBJ2-1, with TRBD2 matching 8 bases. The V and J ends lost 2 bases and 2 bases, in that order; junction bases with no gene match: 11. The CDR3 is 17 residues long. In germline, CDR1 is DFQATT, CDR2 SNEGSKA (reference sequence). The CDR3 region has the DNA TGCAGTGCTAGAAAGGGGAGCGGGAGTATCACCTACAATGAGCAGTTCTTC. Translated: CSARKGSGSITYNEQFF.

This clonotype was counted only a few times. The chain uses TRBV9 and TRBJ2-4; no definite D call. The length of the CDR3 is 15 residues. CDR1 is SGDLS, CDR2 YYNGEE, per germline. V lost 1 base to trimming and J lost 0 bases, with 8 bases between them. The CDR3 region is CASSVNSVAKNIQYF. The CDR3 nucleotides read TGTGCCAGCAGCGTAAACAGTGTAGCCAAAAACATTCAGTACTTC.

The rearrangement uses TRBV11-1 and TRBJ2-1, with 14 bases matching TRBD2. There are 16 residues in the CDR3. CDR1 SGHAT and CDR2 FQDESV come from the germline V gene (reference sequence). J was trimmed by 7 bases and V by 1 base; bases with no gene match: 3. CDR3 residues: CASSLVGTSGGNEQFF. CDR3 nucleotides: TGTGCCAGCAGCTTAGTTGGGACTAGCGGGGGAAATGAGCAGTTCTTC.

This clonotype was seen repeatedly, ten times or more. The chain carries TRBV6-1 and TRBJ2-5; TRBD2 matches at 8 bases. Unmatched junction bases numbered 16, after V lost 6 bases and J lost 7 bases. Per germline, CDR1 MNHNS and CDR2 SASEGT. This CDR3 is 16 amino acids long. The CDR3 nucleotides read TGTGCCAGCAGCCCCGTAAATGCGGGAGGAGTGGGGACCCAGTACTTC. As protein: CASSPVNAGGVGTQYF.

This clonotype was seen a few times. The rearrangement links TRBV5-1 to TRBJ2-6; the D is unclear. V lost 6 bases and J lost 0, with 7 bases in between. Germline CDR1 SGHRS, CDR2 YFSETQ. The CDR3 covers 14 residues. The CDR3 loop reads CASKSSSGANVLTF. The CDR3 DNA is TGCGCCAGCAAGAGCAGCTCTGGGGCCAACGTCCTGACTTTC.

The genes are TRBV9 and TRBJ2-3; D perhaps matches TRBD2 (5 bases). CDR1 SGDLS and CDR2 YYNGEE come from the germline V gene. The CDR3 is 14 amino acids. V was trimmed by 0 bases and J by 4 bases, leaving 9 bases between them. The CDR3 DNA reads as TGTGCCAGCAGCGTAGGAGGGATTGCAGATACGCAGTATTTT. Residues: CASSVGGIADTQYF.

The chain has TRBV14 and TRBJ2-3, with 7 bases matching TRBD2. Germline CDR1 is SGHDN and CDR2 is FVKESK. CDR3 size: 15 residues. After removal of 3 bases from V and 5 bases from J, the junction contained 8 bases not matched to a gene. CDR3 residues: CASSQRGSSGDTQYF. DNA for the CDR3: TGTGCCAGCAGCCAGCGCGGGAGTAGTGGAGATACGCAGTATTTT.

The rearrangement joins TRBV12-3 or TRBV12-4 to TRBJ2-7; D possibly corresponds to TRBD2 (5 bases). Deletions cut 6 bases from V and 2 bases from J, with 11 bases between. The CDR3 is made up of 13 amino acids. CDR3 residues: CASSPPLAYEQYF. In DNA form, the CDR3 reads TGTGCCAGCAGCCCCCCACTAGCCTACGAGCAGTACTTC.

V is TRBV7-2 and J is TRBJ2-7; 9 bases align to TRBD1. Germline values: CDR1 SGHTA, CDR2 FQGNSA. V was pared by 8 bases and J by 2 bases, with 4 bases of the junction left unmatched. CDR3 length: 13 amino acids. This CDR3 is CASRTGVAYEQYF. CDR3 DNA sequence: TGTGCCAGCCGGACAGGGGTTGCCTACGAGCAGTACTTC. The full variable domain, rest sourced from reference TRBV7-2 and TRBJ2-7, is GAGVSQSPSNKVTEKGKDVELRCDPISGHTALYWYRQSLGQGLEFLIYFQGNSAPDKSGLPSDRFSAERTGGSVSTLTIQRTQQEDSAVYLCASRTGVAYEQYFGPGTRLTVT.

The table lists this clonotype with a few counts. The V call is TRBV4-3, the J call TRBJ1-4; TRBD1 agrees at 10 bases. The germline CDR1 and CDR2 sequences are LGHNA and YSLEER. V was pared by 4 bases and J by 7 bases, with 9 bases of the junction left unmatched. The CDR3 is made up of 16 amino acids. The CDR3 nucleotides are TGCGCCAGCAGCCGAACACCGGGACAGGGGCTTGAAAAACTGTTTTTT. As protein: CASSRTPGQGLEKLFF.

The V call is TRBV5-1, the J call TRBJ2-7, with D perhaps TRBD1 (6 bases). The CDR3 totals 16 residues. V was trimmed by 4 bases and J by 5 bases, leaving 22 bases between them. CDR1 is SGHRS and CDR2 is YFSETQ in the germline V gene. The CDR3 DNA reads as TGCGCCAGCAGCCCAGCCGACTTCGGACAGTTAGACGAGCAGTACTTC. It encodes CASSPADFGQLDEQYF.

This clonotype was counted between two and nine times. This chain uses TRBV5-1 with TRBJ2-5; D could derive from TRBD1 or TRBD2 (5 bases each). The CDR3 spans 15 residues. Trimming took 1 base from V and 9 from J, leaving 19 bases between them. The germline gives CDR1 SGHRS, CDR2 YFSETQ. This chain's CDR3 is CASSLQGLPRAAQYF. The CDR3 DNA is TGCGCCAGCAGCTTGCAGGGTCTCCCCCGAGCGGCCCAGTACTTC.

The V call is TRBV20-1, the J call TRBJ1-1; D is unresolved. Trimming took off 0 bases at V and 4 bases at J, with 12 bases between the two ends. CDR1 DFQATT and CDR2 SNEGSKA come from the germline V gene (reference sequence). The CDR3 totals 14 residues. In DNA, the CDR3 is TGCAGTGCTAGAGATTCGTCGGCTGGCACTGAAGCTTTCTTT. Translating gives CSARDSSAGTEAFF.

This clonotype was recorded at least ten times. The CDR3 nucleotides read TGTGCCAGCAGCTTTTCGGGAGCTAACTATGGCTACACCTTC. As protein: CASSFSGANYGYTF. The chain recombines TRBV11-2 with TRBJ1-2; D not certain. Trimming left V 3 bases short and J 0 bases short, with 8 bases between. CDR1 is SGHAT and CDR2 is FQNNGV in the germline V gene. There are 14 residues in the CDR3.

The chain has TRBV6-5 and TRBJ1-1, with 7 bases aligning to TRBD1. The germline CDR1 and CDR2 sequences are MNHEY and SVGAGI. The CDR3 contains 15 residues. Trimming removed 3 bases from V and 5 bases from J; junction bases left unmatched: 9. The CDR3: CASSYSDRAGTEAFF. The CDR3 bases are TGTGCCAGCAGTTATTCAGACAGGGCCGGGACTGAAGCTTTCTTT.

This chain links TRBV7-8 with TRBJ1-6, with TRBD1 matching 9 bases. Trimming took 6 bases from V and 9 from J; bases not matched to a gene: 6. The CDR3 is made up of 14 amino acids. Germline V gives CDR1 SGHVS, CDR2 FQNEAQ. The CDR3 DNA follows: TGTGCCAGCAGGGAGGGACAGGGAATTTCACCCCTCCACTTT. Translating gives CASREGQGISPLHF.

This clonotype was picked up a small number of times. The chain employs TRBV4-2 and TRBJ2-1; 7 bases are a match to TRBD1. Trimming took 5 bases from V and 0 from J; bases not matched to a gene: 7. This CDR3 spans 16 amino acids. Looked up from germline, CDR1 is LGHNA and CDR2 is YNFKEQ. CDR3 DNA sequence: TGTGCCAGCAGCGAGCCGGGACAGACCTCCTACAATGAGCAGTTCTTC. As protein: CASSEPGQTSYNEQFF.

CDR3 coding DNA: TGTGCCAGCAGTCGGGGACTAGCGGGGTTCGCAGATACGCAGTATTTT. Protein product: CASSRGLAGFADTQYF. The chain carries TRBV7-3 and TRBJ2-3, with 13 bases lining up with TRBD2. The CDR3 is 16 residues long. Losses at the gene ends were 6 bases for V and 4 bases for J; bases not matched to a gene: 7. Germline V gives CDR1 SGHTA, CDR2 FQGTGA.

V gene TRBV6-1 combines with J gene TRBJ2-5; no clear D gene. From germline, CDR1 is MNHNS and CDR2 SASEGT. Trimming cost V 2 bases and J 1 base, with 8 bases left between them. The CDR3 has 14 residues. The CDR3 spells CASSEQELQETQYF. In nucleotides, the CDR3 is TGTGCCAGCAGTGAACAGGAGCTCCAAGAGACCCAGTACTTC.

There are a few counts of this clonotype. The V gene is TRBV12-3 or TRBV12-4, the J gene TRBJ2-5, with D perhaps TRBD1 (6 bases). CDR3 length: 13 amino acids. V lost 7 bases to trimming and J lost 3 bases, with 12 bases between them. CDR3 region: CASNVDSEETQYF. The CDR3 DNA is TGTGCCAGCAATGTGGACAGTGAAGAGACCCAGTACTTC.

The table lists this clonotype with a few counts. The chain employs TRBV5-1 and TRBJ2-3; D is unresolved. The CDR3 covers 14 residues. V lost 1 base and J 5 bases, leaving 11 bases between the germline ends. The germline gives CDR1 SGHRS, CDR2 YFSETQ. The CDR3 region is CASSLLGLGDTQYF. CDR3 nucleotide sequence: TGCGCCAGCAGCTTGCTTGGTTTGGGAGATACGCAGTATTTT.

This clonotype was found a few times. This chain links TRBV20-1 with TRBJ1-5; D ambiguous. The CDR3 is 17 amino acids. Germline-derived CDR1 and CDR2 are DFQATT and SNEGSKA (reference sequence). V was cut by 6 bases and J by 0 bases, with 21 bases left in between. CDR3 in DNA: TGCAGTGCCCTATCTGGGCCTTATATCAGTAGCAATCAGCCCCAGCATTTT. Its protein is CSALSGPYISSNQPQHF.

This clonotype came up a few times. The chain recombines TRBV12-3 or TRBV12-4 with TRBJ2-7; tentative D call: TRBD2 (6 bases). V lost 4 bases and J 1 base, leaving 11 bases between the germline ends. This CDR3 has 14 residues. CDR3 region: CASSYTSRSYEQYF. Written as DNA, the CDR3 is TGTGCCAGCAGTTATACTAGCCGATCCTACGAGCAGTACTTC.